This entry features one T cell receptor beta chain sequence. The antigen remains unidentified. This sample was taken from a study of OX40 agonist ivuxolimab in advanced cancers. Points from the study as a whole: Low clonal expansion, among the lowest seen, marked partial responders at 0.1-3.0 mg/kg.

Assay used: immunoSEQ multiplex PCR; TCRdb lists only in-frame clones, some missing. The sample shows more than 55,000 clones, roughly 80% of them seen only once. Germline V gene lookup returns CDR1 MNHEY and CDR2 SMNVEV (reference sequence). The CDR3 has 13 amino acids. Trimming took off 2 bases at V and 9 bases at J, with 11 bases between the two ends. This chain joins TRBV27 and TRBJ1-5, with D possibly matching TRBD1 (5 bases). Sequencing was performed on CD4+ or CD8+ T cells sorted from blood, taken in a trial of the OX40 agonist ivuxolimab. The origin of this receptor is an adult with an advanced solid tumor such as melanoma, head and neck, liver or kidney cancer. CDR3 residues: CASSLGGEAPQHF. CDR3 nucleotides: TGTGCCAGCAGTTTAGGGGGGGAGGCGCCCCAGCATTTT.